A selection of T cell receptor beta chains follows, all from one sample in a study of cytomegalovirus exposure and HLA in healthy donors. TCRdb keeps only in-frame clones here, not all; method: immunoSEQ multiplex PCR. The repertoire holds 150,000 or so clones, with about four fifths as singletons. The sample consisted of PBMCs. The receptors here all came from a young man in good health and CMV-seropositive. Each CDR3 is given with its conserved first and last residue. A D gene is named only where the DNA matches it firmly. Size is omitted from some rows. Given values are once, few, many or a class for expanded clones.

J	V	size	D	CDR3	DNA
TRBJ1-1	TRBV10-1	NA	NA	CASSGIPQGRGGMNTEAFF	TGCGCCAGCAGTGGAATCCCCCAAGGCAGGGGCGGAATGAACACTGAAGCTTTCTTT
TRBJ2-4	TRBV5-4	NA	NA	CASSELSGNIQYF	TGTGCCAGCAGCGAACTCTCGGGAAACATTCAGTACTTC
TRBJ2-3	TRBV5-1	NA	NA	CASSLDSTDTQYF	TGCGCCAGCAGCTTGGACTCGACAGATACGCAGTATTTT
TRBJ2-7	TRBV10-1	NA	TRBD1	CASSADRYSYEQYF	TGCGCCAGCAGTGCGGACAGGTACTCCTACGAGCAGTACTTC
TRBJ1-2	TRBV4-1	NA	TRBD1	CASSQDSSRGQGYGYTF	TGCGCCAGCAGCCAAGACTCATCCCGGGGACAGGGGTATGGCTACACCTTC
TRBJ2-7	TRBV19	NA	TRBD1	CASSIGDRDDEQYF	TGTGCCAGTAGTATCGGGGACAGGGACGACGAGCAGTACTTC
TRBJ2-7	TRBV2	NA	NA	CASSDNAGEQYF	TGTGCCAGCAGTGATAACGCCGGCGAGCAGTACTTC
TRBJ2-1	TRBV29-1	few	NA	CSVDSGISYNEQFF	TGCAGCGTTGATTCCGGGATCTCCTACAATGAGCAGTTCTTC
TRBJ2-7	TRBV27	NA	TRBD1	CASTLTGGTPTEQYF	TGTGCCAGCACTTTAACAGGGGGGACACCTACTGAGCAGTACTTC
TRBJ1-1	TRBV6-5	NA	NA	CASSYTAMNTEAFF	TGTGCCAGCAGTTATACAGCTATGAACACTGAAGCTTTCTTT
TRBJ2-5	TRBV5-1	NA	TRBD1	CASSWGQGETQYF	TGCGCCAGCAGCTGGGGACAGGGAGAGACCCAGTACTTC